This entry lists 13 T cell receptor beta chains sequenced from one sample in a study of blood T cells in healthy people across ages. The authors ran a second PCR of 7 to 11 cycles using a sample-barcoded 5' primer and a J-beta primer mix. Via MiXCR, TCRdb re-called the 5' RACE reads, giving one row per CDR3 protein. The sample lists over 450,000 distinct CDR3 sequences, about 24% occurring once. The data also belong to a second study, concerning T cells of mothers and their children.

The source material was blood. These receptors were collected from a boy between 10 and 17 years old in good health.

In its sample, this clonotype was seen a few times. This chain joins TRBV20-1 and TRBJ2-5; possible D gene TRBD1, 6 bases. V lost 1 base and J 1 base, leaving 10 bases between the germline ends. The length of the CDR3 is 14 residues. CDR1 and CDR2 (germline): DFQATT, SNEGSKA (reference sequence). DNA of the CDR3: TGCAGTGCTAGAGTCAGCAGGGGCCAAGAGACCCAGTACTTC. Translated, it gives CSARVSRGQETQYF.

This clonotype has just a few counts. This sequence joins TRBV24-1 and TRBJ1-4, with D perhaps matching TRBD1 (5 bases). This CDR3 is built from 14 residues. Germline V gene sequence: CDR1 KGHDR, CDR2 SFDVKD. V was trimmed by 5 bases and J by 8 bases, leaving 14 bases between them. CDR3 residues: CATSGTSSDEKLFF. The DNA of the CDR3 is TGTGCCACCAGTGGGACATCGTCGGACGAAAAACTGTTTTTT.

Details on this clonotype: At one boundary the junction diverges from the germline segment, which might be a read error. CDR3 nucleotides: TGCAGTGCTTGGGACAGGGGGAACGCTGAAGCTTTCTTT. It encodes CSAWDRGNAEAFF. The chain is built from TRBV20-1 and TRBJ1-1; TRBD1 aligns across 11 bases. The germline V gene has CDR1 DFQATT and CDR2 SNEGSKA (reference sequence). The CDR3 has 13 amino acids.

This clonotype was counted only a few times. Mismatch with germline at one junction end may stem from a read error. This chain connects TRBV28 to TRBJ2-4; no clear D gene. This CDR3 is built from 17 residues. Germline V gene lookup returns CDR1 MDHEN and CDR2 SYDVKM. The CDR3, as DNA: TGTGCCAGCAGTTTATGGGCGACACATATAGCCAAAAACATTCGGTACTTC. This sequence encodes CASSLWATHIAKNIRYF.

The V call is TRBV6-1, the J call TRBJ2-7, with TRBD2 as a possible D gene (5 bases). The CDR3 consists of 14 residues. V shed 3 bases and J shed 1 base, with 10 bases lying between them. Germline-derived CDR1 and CDR2 are MNHNS and SASEGT. CDR3 protein: CASSDLRESYEQYF. CDR3 coding DNA: TGTGCCAGCAGTGATCTAAGGGAGTCCTACGAGCAGTACTTC.

The chain links TRBV12-3 or TRBV12-4 to TRBJ1-4; D is unclear. The CDR3 has 13 residues. V dropped 3 bases and J dropped 8 bases, with 10 bases sitting between them. The chain's CDR3 is CASSFKGNEKLFF. The CDR3 DNA is TGTGCCAGCAGTTTTAAAGGGAACGAAAAACTGTTTTTT.

This clonotype was recorded at least ten times. The chain recombines TRBV10-2 with TRBJ2-7, with TRBD2 matching 12 bases. In germline, CDR1 is WSHSY, CDR2 SAAADI. The CDR3 contains 14 residues. V lost 7 bases, J lost 2 bases, and 3 bases stayed unmatched. DNA for the CDR3: TGCGCCAGCAAAGGACTAGCGGGACCCTACGAGCAGTACTTC. Residues: CASKGLAGPYEQYF.

The CDR3 sequence: CASTQAGLLGGYEQYF. As DNA, the CDR3 is TGCGCCAGCACCCAAGCGGGGCTCCTGGGTGGTTACGAGCAGTACTTC. This chain joins TRBV5-1 and TRBJ2-7; 7 bases map to TRBD2. This CDR3 is 16 amino acids long. The J segment lost 4 bases and the V segment lost 6 bases, leaving 16 bases of the junction unmatched. The germline CDR1 and CDR2 sequences are SGHRS and YFSETQ.

This clonotype was counted only a few times. The chain employs TRBV18 and TRBJ1-1, with TRBD1 as a possible D gene (5 bases). Germline loops: CDR1 KGHSH, CDR2 LQKENI. This CDR3 comprises 15 residues. The ends were cut back, 3 bases at V and 1 base at J, with 12 bases in the middle. This CDR3 reads CASSPGELGNTEAFF. In nucleotides, the CDR3 is TGTGCCAGCTCACCGGGGGAGCTGGGGAACACTGAAGCTTTCTTT.

This clonotype turned up a few times. This rearrangement joins TRBV28 to TRBJ2-7, with a tentative D call TRBD1 (5 bases). Deletions cut 2 bases from V and 6 bases from J, with 8 bases between. CDR1 is MDHEN, CDR2 SYDVKM, per germline. The CDR3 contains 12 residues. The CDR3, as DNA: TGTGCCAGCAGTTTACCAGGGCTCGAGCAGTACTTC. It encodes CASSLPGLEQYF.

This clonotype was counted between two and nine times. The CDR3 DNA sequence: TGCAGTGCCAAGGGAACAGGGCTGAAACTGTTTTTT. Protein sequence: CSAKGTGLKLFF. The chain carries TRBV20-1 and TRBJ1-4, with D perhaps TRBD1 (6 bases). Trimming cost V 6 bases and J 11 bases, with 16 bases left between them. Germline V CDR1 and CDR2: DFQATT, SNEGSKA (reference sequence). This CDR3 comprises 12 residues.

This rearrangement joins TRBV2 to TRBJ2-5; TRBD1 matches at 8 bases. The DNA end is a closer match to TRBJ2-7, so the J assignment may be wrong. CDR1 and CDR2 (germline): SNHLY, FYNNEI. The CDR3 covers 14 residues. The CDR3 is CASSADRAPYEQYF. CDR3 coding DNA: TGTGCCAGCAGTGCGGACAGGGCTCCATACGAGCAGTACTTC.

This clonotype was recorded a few times. One end of the junction fails to match germline, which may point to a read error. CDR3 nucleotides: TGTGCCAGCAGCCCGAACAGGGGGCGTGACTATGGCTACGCCTTC. Encoded protein: CASSPNRGRDYGYAF. This chain uses TRBV5-5 with TRBJ1-2; 9 nucleotides agree with TRBD1. The CDR3 spans 15 residues. In germline, CDR1 is SGHKS, CDR2 YYEKEE (reference sequence).